Listed below are T cell receptor beta chains from one sample, sequenced in a study of PD-1 blockade in classical Hodgkin lymphoma. The table came from immunoSEQ multiplex PCR; TCRdb's copy has only in-frame clones and leaves some out. The data contain approximately 12,000 clones, just under 80% of them singletons. Specimen: peripheral blood mononuclear cells (PBMCs), collected at baseline. Every receptor here comes from a human donor with classical Hodgkin lymphoma. Both conserved end residues are part of each CDR3. Each record gives: V gene, J gene, D gene, clone size, CDR3 protein, CDR3 DNA. D genes are given only for firm matches. The size entry is marked missing in some rows and otherwise reads once, few, many or a size class.

TRBV7-9,TRBJ2-7,.,once,CASSFGTQYEQYF,TGTGCCAGCAGCTTCGGGACGCAATACGAGCAGTACTTC
TRBV2,TRBJ2-5,.,.,CASSEATGMETQYF,TGTGCCAGCAGTGAAGCTACAGGGATGGAGACCCAGTACTTC
TRBV19,TRBJ2-1,TRBD2,.,CASSSRTSGAYNEQFF,TGTGCCAGTAGTTCACGGACTAGCGGGGCCTACAATGAGCAGTTCTTC
TRBV19,TRBJ1-1,.,medium-sized,CASSMAGPYAVTEAFF,TGTGCCAGTAGTATGGCAGGTCCCTACGCGGTCACTGAAGCTTTCTTT
TRBV19,TRBJ1-1,.,.,CASSIFPTSNTEAFF,TGTGCCAGTAGTATATTTCCGACATCGAACACTGAAGCTTTCTTT
TRBV30,TRBJ1-2,TRBD1,.,CAWSVGTGDYGYTF,TGTGCCTGGAGTGTTGGGACAGGTGACTATGGCTACACCTTC
TRBV5-1,TRBJ2-1,TRBD2,.,CASVGQLAGYNEQFF,TGCGCCAGCGTAGGGCAGCTAGCGGGCTACAATGAGCAGTTCTTC
TRBV19,TRBJ1-6,.,.,CASSSIGGYSPLHF,TGTGCCAGTAGTAGTATCGGGGGTTATTCACCCCTCCACTTT
TRBV27,TRBJ2-1,.,.,CASRPGQSSYNEQFF,TGTGCCAGCAGGCCAGGACAGAGCTCCTACAATGAGCAGTTCTTC
TRBV5-8,TRBJ2-3,TRBD2,.,CASSFGTRVFADTQYF,TGTGCCAGCAGCTTTGGGACTAGGGTGTTCGCAGATACGCAGTATTTT
TRBV5-6,TRBJ2-3,.,.,CASSLVAGLDTQYF,TGTGCCAGCAGCTTGGTGGCCGGCCTAGATACGCAGTATTTT
TRBV6-1,TRBJ2-1,.,.,CASRGTISYNEQFF,TGTGCCAGCAGGGGGACCATCTCCTACAATGAGCAGTTCTTC
TRBV10-3,TRBJ2-4,.,once,CAISTQQGLAKNIQYF,TGTGCCATCAGTACACAACAGGGACTAGCCAAAAACATTCAGTACTTC
TRBV5-4,TRBJ1-5,.,.,CASTRPPWANQPQHF,TGTGCCAGCACCCGGCCACCCTGGGCGAATCAGCCCCAGCATTTT
TRBV19,TRBJ1-2,TRBD1,.,CASSMGQGSSGYTF,TGTGCCAGTAGTATGGGACAGGGATCGTCTGGCTACACCTTC
TRBV5-4,TRBJ1-1,TRBD1,.,CASSYSPLTGVNTEAFF,TGTGCCAGCAGTTACTCCCCCTTGACAGGGGTAAACACTGAAGCTTTCTTT
TRBV28,TRBJ1-4,.,.,CASSLVDRDNEKLFF,TGTGCCAGCAGTTTAGTTGACAGAGATAATGAAAAACTGTTTTTT
TRBV5-6,TRBJ2-2,.,.,CASSLVSHTGELFF,TGTGCCAGCAGCTTGGTATCGCACACCGGGGAGCTGTTTTTT
TRBV19,TRBJ1-1,.,.,CASRSHIYGSENTEAFF,TGTGCCAGTAGGTCCCACATATACGGGTCGGAAAACACTGAAGCTTTCTTT